This T cell receptor (beta chain) derives from a study of blood T cell repertoires in COVID-19. Participants were aged about 18 to 90 years, lived in roughly 23 US areas, and enrolled virtually. Cohorts were based on clinical histories the participants reported. Donors of Cohort 3 who recovered were those that had two negative PCRs, clearance, or symptom resolution. CDR1 is KGHSH and CDR2 is LQKENI in the germline V gene. Between the trimmed V and J ends, which lost 6 bases and 4 bases, there was a span of 15 bases. The CDR3 is 14 residues long. In the original workflow: For nucleated cells, counts were estimated from reference gene primer amplification. TCRdb keeps only in-frame clones here, not all; method: immunoSEQ multiplex PCR. V, J and clone size are taken as reported in that table, and D and trimming were inferred from the DNA itself. The sample consists of some 260,000 clones, 85% to 90% of them appearing once.

The specimen sequenced was PBMCs or T cells enriched from blood (not recorded which). The TCR comes from a man aged 40-49 years who had recovered from COVID-19. This sequence joins TRBV18 and TRBJ2-5; D might be TRBD1 (6 bases). The CDR3 DNA reads as TGTGCCAGCTCCGGATTGGGGGCAGTAGAGACCCAGTACTTC. Protein product: CASSGLGAVETQYF.